This TCR beta chain was recorded in a study of T cell changes during pregnancy in multiple sclerosis. Between the trimmed V and J ends, which lost 0 bases and 4 bases, there was a span of 12 bases. The CDR3 runs to 14 residues. Germline V gene sequence: CDR1 GTSNPN, CDR2 SVGIG (reference sequence). Some clones are missing from TCRdb's copy, which holds only in-frame ones; the method was immunoSEQ multiplex PCR. Here the sample spans 55,000 to 75,000 clones, about nine tenths being singletons. This receptor was identified in a female donor in good health, enrolled as a control in a pregnancy study. The rearrangement joins TRBV30 to TRBJ1-1, with D possibly being TRBD1 (6 bases). The sequencing used peripheral blood, collected after pregnancy. CDR3 sequence reads: CAWSVMGGLTEAFF. In DNA form, the CDR3 reads TGTGCCTGGAGTGTTATGGGGGGGCTCACTGAAGCTTTCTTT.